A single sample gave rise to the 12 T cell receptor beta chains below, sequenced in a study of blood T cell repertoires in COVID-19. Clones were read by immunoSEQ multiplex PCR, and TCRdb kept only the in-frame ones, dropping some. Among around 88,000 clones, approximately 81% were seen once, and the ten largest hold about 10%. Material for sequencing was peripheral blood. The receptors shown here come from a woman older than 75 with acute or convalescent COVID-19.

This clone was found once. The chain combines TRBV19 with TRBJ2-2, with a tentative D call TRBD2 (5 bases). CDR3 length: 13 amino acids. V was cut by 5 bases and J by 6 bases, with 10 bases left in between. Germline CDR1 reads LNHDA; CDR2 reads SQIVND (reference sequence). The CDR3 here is CASSRTGAGELFF. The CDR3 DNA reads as TGTGCCAGTAGTCGCACCGGGGCCGGGGAGCTGTTTTTT. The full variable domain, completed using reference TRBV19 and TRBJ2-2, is DGGITQSPKYLFRKEGQNVTLSCEQNLNHDAMYWYRQDPGQGLRLIYYSQIVNDFQKGDIAEGYSVSREKKESFPLTVTSAQKNPTAFYLCASSRTGAGELFFGEGSRLTVL.

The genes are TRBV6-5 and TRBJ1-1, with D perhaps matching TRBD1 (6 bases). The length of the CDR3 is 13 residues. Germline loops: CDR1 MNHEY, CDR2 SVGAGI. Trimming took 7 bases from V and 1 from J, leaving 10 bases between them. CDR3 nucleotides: TGTGCCAGCAAGGGGACACAGAACACTGAAGCTTTCTTT. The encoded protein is CASKGTQNTEAFF.

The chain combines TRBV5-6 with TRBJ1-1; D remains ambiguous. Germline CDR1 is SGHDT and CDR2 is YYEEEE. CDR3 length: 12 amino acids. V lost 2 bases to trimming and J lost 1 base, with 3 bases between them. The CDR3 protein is CASSFWNTEAFF. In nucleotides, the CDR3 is TGTGCCAGCAGCTTCTGGAACACTGAAGCTTTCTTT.

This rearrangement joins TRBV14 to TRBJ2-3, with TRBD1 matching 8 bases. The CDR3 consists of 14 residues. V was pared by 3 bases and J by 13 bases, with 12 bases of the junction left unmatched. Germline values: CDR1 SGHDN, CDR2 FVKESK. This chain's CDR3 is CASSHLVTGAPEYF. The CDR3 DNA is TGTGCCAGCAGCCATCTCGTGACAGGGGCCCCGGAGTATTTT.

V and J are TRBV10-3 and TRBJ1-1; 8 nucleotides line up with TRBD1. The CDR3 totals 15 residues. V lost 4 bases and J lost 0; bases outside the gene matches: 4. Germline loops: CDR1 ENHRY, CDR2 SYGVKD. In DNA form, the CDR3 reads TGTGCCATCAGTGGGGGGACAGGCATGAACACTGAAGCTTTCTTT. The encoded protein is CAISGGTGMNTEAFF.

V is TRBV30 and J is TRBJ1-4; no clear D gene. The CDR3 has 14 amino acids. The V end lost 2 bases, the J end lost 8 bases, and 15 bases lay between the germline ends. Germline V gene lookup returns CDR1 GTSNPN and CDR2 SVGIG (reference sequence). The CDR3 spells CAWSKDPGEEKLFF. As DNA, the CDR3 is TGTGCCTGGAGTAAGGACCCCGGGGAAGAAAAACTGTTTTTT.

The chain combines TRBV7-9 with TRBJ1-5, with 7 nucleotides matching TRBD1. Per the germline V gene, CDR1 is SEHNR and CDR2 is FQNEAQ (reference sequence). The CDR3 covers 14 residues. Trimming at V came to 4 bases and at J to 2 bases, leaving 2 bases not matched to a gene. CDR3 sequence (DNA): TGTGCCAGCAGCTATGGGACAGGCAATCAGCCCCAGCATTTT. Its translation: CASSYGTGNQPQHF.

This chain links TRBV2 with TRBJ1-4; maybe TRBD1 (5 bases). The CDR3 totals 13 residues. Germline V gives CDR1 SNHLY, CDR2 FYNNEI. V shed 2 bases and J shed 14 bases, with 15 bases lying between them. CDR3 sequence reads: CASSETNLRGLFF. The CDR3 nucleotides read TGTGCCAGCAGTGAAACGAACCTACGGGGGCTGTTTTTT.

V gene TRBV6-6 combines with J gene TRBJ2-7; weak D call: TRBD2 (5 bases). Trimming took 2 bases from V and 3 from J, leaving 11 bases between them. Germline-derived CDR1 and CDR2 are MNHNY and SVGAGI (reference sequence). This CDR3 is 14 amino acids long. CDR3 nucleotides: TGTGCCAGCAGTTACCGTCGGGGTAACTACGAGCAGTACTTC. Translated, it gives CASSYRRGNYEQYF.

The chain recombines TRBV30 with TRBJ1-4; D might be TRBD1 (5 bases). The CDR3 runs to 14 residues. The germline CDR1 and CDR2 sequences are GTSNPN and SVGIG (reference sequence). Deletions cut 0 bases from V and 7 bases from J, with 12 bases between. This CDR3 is CAWSVVGVGEKLFF. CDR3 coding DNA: TGTGCCTGGAGTGTAGTAGGGGTTGGTGAAAAACTGTTTTTT.

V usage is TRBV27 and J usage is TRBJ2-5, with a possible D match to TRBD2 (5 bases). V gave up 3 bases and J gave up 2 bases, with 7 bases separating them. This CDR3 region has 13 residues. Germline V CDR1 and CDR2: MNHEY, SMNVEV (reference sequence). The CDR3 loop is CASSFTGQETQYF. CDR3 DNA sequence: TGTGCCAGCAGTTTTACGGGACAAGAGACCCAGTACTTC.

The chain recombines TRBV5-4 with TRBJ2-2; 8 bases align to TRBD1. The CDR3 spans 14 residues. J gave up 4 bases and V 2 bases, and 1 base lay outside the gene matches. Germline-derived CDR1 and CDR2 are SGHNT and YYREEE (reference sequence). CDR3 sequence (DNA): TGTGCCAGCAGCTTCACAGGGGGCACCGGGGAGCTGTTTTTT. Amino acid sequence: CASSFTGGTGELFF.